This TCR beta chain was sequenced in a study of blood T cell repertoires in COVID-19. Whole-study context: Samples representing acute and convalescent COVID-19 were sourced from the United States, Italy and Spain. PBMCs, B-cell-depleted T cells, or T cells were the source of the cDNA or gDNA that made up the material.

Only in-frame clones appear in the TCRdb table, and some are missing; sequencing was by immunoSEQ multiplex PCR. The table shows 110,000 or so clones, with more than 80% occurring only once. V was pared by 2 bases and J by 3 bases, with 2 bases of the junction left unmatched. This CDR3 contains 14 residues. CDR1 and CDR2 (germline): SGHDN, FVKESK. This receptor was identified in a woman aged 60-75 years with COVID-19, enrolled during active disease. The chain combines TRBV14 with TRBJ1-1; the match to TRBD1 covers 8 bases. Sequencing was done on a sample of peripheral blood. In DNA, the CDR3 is TGTGCCAGCAGCCAACAGGGGGCGGACACTGAAGCTTTCTTT. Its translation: CASSQQGADTEAFF. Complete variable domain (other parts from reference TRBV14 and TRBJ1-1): EAGVTQFPSHSVIEKGQTVTLRCDPISGHDNLYWYRRVMGKEIKFLLHFVKESKQDESGMPNNRFLAERTGGTYSTLKVQPAELEDSGVYFCASSQQGADTEAFFGQGTRLTVV.